This is a list of T cell receptor beta chains from one sample in a study of T cell repertoires in cytomegalovirus infection. One entry per CDR3 protein, called by TCRdb with MiXCR from the reads. The sample has 700,000 to 900,000 distinct CDR3 sequences, almost 30% seen once. Their antigens remain unidentified. The sample here was cultured CD8+ T cells from PBMCs, taken from culture after CMV antigen stimulation. The receptor source for this set is a human donor in good health (CMV status not recorded). Some clones in this sample may be carry-over from other donors' samples. CDR3s include the opening cysteine and the closing phenylalanine or tryptophan. A D gene is named only where the DNA matches it firmly. The size entry is marked missing in some rows and otherwise reads once, few, many or a size class.

16	TRBV7-9	TRBJ2-3	-	TRBD2	CASSSPERGETDTQYF	TGTGCCAGCAGCTCACCGGAGCGGGGGGAAACAGATACGCAGTATTTT
13	TRBV7-6	TRBJ2-1	-	TRBD1	CASSGGTGDEQFF	TGTGCCAGCAGCGGTGGGACAGGGGATGAGCAGTTCTTC
14	TRBV12-3/TRBV12-4	TRBJ2-5	few	TRBD1	CASSPTGGSETQYF	TGTGCCAGCAGTCCGACAGGGGGCTCTGAGACCCAGTACTTC
14	TRBV6-2/TRBV6-3	TRBJ2-5	few	-	CASSSIGDRETQYF	TGTGCCAGCAGTTCAATTGGGGATAGGGAGACCCAGTACTTC
13	TRBV6-5	TRBJ2-1	-	-	CASSPLPAGEQFF	TGTGCCAGCAGCCCCCTACCTGCGGGCGAGCAGTTCTTC
14	TRBV6-6	TRBJ1-5	-	-	CASRNSLFNQPQHF	TGTGCCAGCAGGAACAGCCTCTTCAATCAGCCCCAGCATTTT
15	TRBV28	TRBJ2-3	-	-	CASTIGAARTDTQYF	TGTGCCAGCACGATAGGGGCAGCACGCACAGATACGCAGTATTTT
13	TRBV27	TRBJ1-1	few	-	CASSSRWGTEAFF	TGTGCCAGCAGTTCGCGGTGGGGCACTGAAGCTTTCTTT
15	TRBV19	TRBJ2-1	-	TRBD1	CASSIFPTGGNEQFF	TGTGCCAGTAGTATCTTCCCGACAGGGGGCAATGAGCAGTTCTTC
14	TRBV19	TRBJ2-1	-	TRBD1	CASSIRDSNNEQFF	TGTGCCAGTAGTATAAGGGACAGCAACAATGAGCAGTTCTTC
15	TRBV9	TRBJ1-3	-	-	CASSVEEAAGNTIYF	TGTGCCAGCAGCGTAGAGGAGGCCGCCGGAAACACCATATATTTT
15	TRBV4-1	TRBJ1-1	-	TRBD1	CASRYGTVQNTEAFF	TGCGCCAGCAGATATGGGACAGTGCAGAACACTGAAGCTTTCTTT
15	TRBV12-3/TRBV12-4	TRBJ1-6	-	TRBD1	CASSLGTGSGSPLHF	TGTGCCAGCAGTTTAGGGACAGGGTCTGGTTCACCCCTCCACTTT
16	TRBV7-2	TRBJ2-3	-	-	CASSLKSGGQEDTQYF	TGTGCCAGCAGCTTAAAATCGGGGGGCCAAGAGGATACGCAGTATTTT
18	TRBV11-2	TRBJ2-4	-	-	CASSLAPGVSLAKNIQYF	TGTGCCAGCAGCTTAGCCCCAGGGGTTAGCCTAGCCAAAAACATTCAGTACTTC
14	TRBV27	TRBJ2-1	few	-	CASSVLGGQGEQFF	TGTGCCAGCAGTGTATTAGGTGGCCAGGGAGAGCAGTTCTTC
21	TRBV6-2/TRBV6-3	TRBJ2-2	-	TRBD1	CASRRDGTGGFNSPNTGELFF	TGTGCCAGCAGAAGAGACGGGACAGGGGGCTTTAACAGTCCGAACACCGGGGAGCTGTTTTTT
15	TRBV7-7	TRBJ2-1	-	-	CASSLGSGFYNEQFF	TGTGCTAGCAGCTTAGGCAGCGGCTTCTACAATGAGCAGTTCTTC
13	TRBV7-9	TRBJ1-2	many	-	CASSLETVDGYTF	TGTGCCAGCAGCTTAGAAACGGTGGATGGCTACACCTTC
12	TRBV27	TRBJ1-1	few	-	CASSPLGSEAFF	TGTGCCAGCAGTCCCCTCGGTTCTGAAGCTTTCTTT
14	TRBV12-3/TRBV12-4	TRBJ2-1	few	-	CASISALSYNEQFF	TGTGCCAGCATCTCGGCACTGTCCTACAATGAGCAGTTCTTC
16	TRBV7-9	TRBJ1-2	few	-	CASSSPGRSVRYGYTF	TGTGCCAGCAGCTCCCCGGGCCGGAGTGTTAGGTATGGCTACACCTTC
15	TRBV7-9	TRBJ2-1	many	-	CASSLPGTGYNEQFF	TGTGCCAGCAGCTTGCCCGGGACTGGCTACAATGAGCAGTTCTTC
14	TRBV7-9	TRBJ2-5	-	-	CASTGGGIQETQYF	TGTGCCAGCACTGGCGGGGGCATCCAAGAGACCCAGTACTTC
15	TRBV7-3	TRBJ2-2	-	-	CASSPRPLNTGELFF	TGTGCCAGCAGCCCAAGGCCCTTGAACACCGGGGAGCTGTTTTTT
15	TRBV7-6	TRBJ1-1	many	-	CASSLFAGVNTEAFF	TGTGCCAGCAGCTTATTCGCAGGGGTGAACACTGAAGCTTTCTTT
14	TRBV5-5	TRBJ2-2	-	-	CASSSLPYTGELFF	TGTGCCAGCAGCTCCCTCCCATACACCGGGGAGCTGTTTTTT
15	TRBV6-2/TRBV6-3	TRBJ2-3	-	-	CASSYSTWGTDTQYF	TGTGCCAGCAGTTACTCGACGTGGGGCACAGATACGCAGTATTTT
16	TRBV19	TRBJ2-2	few	-	CASSMWGYANTGELFF	TGTGCCAGTAGTATGTGGGGGTACGCGAACACCGGGGAGCTGTTTTTT
14	TRBV29-1	TRBJ1-2	once	TRBD1	CSVPGRGKDYGYTF	TGCAGCGTGCCAGGCAGGGGGAAGGACTATGGCTACACCTTC
16	TRBV27	TRBJ2-2	-	-	CASSPQSGPFTGELFF	TGTGCCAGCAGTCCCCAATCCGGGCCCTTTACCGGGGAGCTGTTTTTT
17	TRBV4-2	TRBJ1-2	medium-sized	TRBD1	CASSQASSDRGNYGYTF	TGTGCCAGCAGCCAAGCTTCATCGGACAGGGGCAACTATGGCTACACCTTC
14	TRBV6-5	TRBJ2-1	-	TRBD2	CATQTSGVYNEQFF	TGTGCCACCCAGACTAGCGGTGTATACAATGAGCAGTTCTTC
15	TRBV24-1	TRBJ2-3	few	-	CATSDFSGDPDTQYF	TGTGCCACCAGTGATTTTTCAGGGGACCCAGATACGCAGTATTTT
11	TRBV4-3	TRBJ2-6	-	-	CASSLGTVLTF	TGCGCCAGCAGCCTGGGCACAGTCCTGACTTTC
19	TRBV6-2/TRBV6-3	TRBJ2-3	-	TRBD1	CASSSLIRLGQGVLDTQYF	TGTGCCAGCAGTTCCCTCATCCGACTCGGACAGGGGGTTTTAGATACGCAGTATTTT
14	TRBV4-1	TRBJ2-6	few	-	CASSQVIGANVLTF	TGCGCCAGCAGCCAAGTAATTGGGGCCAACGTCCTGACTTTC
15	TRBV5-6	TRBJ1-6	-	-	CASSFAEGYNSPLHF	TGTGCCAGCAGCTTCGCCGAGGGGTATAATTCACCCCTCCACTTT
15	TRBV11-2	TRBJ1-5	few	TRBD1	CASSLWTGPNQPQHF	TGTGCCAGCAGCCTATGGACAGGCCCCAATCAGCCCCAGCATTTT
16	TRBV7-8	TRBJ2-1	many	-	CASSSLGQPPYNEQFF	TGTGCCAGCAGTAGTCTAGGGCAGCCACCCTACAATGAGCAGTTCTTC
15	TRBV7-9	TRBJ2-1	-	-	CASSQNEGAYNEQFF	TGTGCCAGCAGCCAAAACGAGGGCGCCTACAATGAGCAGTTCTTC
17	TRBV20-1	TRBJ1-6	-	-	CSARVPDFERRELPLHF	TGCAGTGCTAGAGTGCCAGATTTTGAACGCAGGGAGTTGCCCCTCCACTTT
12	TRBV2	TRBJ2-2	-	-	CATPGPPGELFF	TGTGCCACCCCCGGCCCCCCCGGGGAGCTGTTTTTT
14	TRBV20-1	TRBJ2-7	-	-	CSAPRGSPSYEQYF	TGCAGTGCTCCCCGGGGCTCTCCCTCCTACGAGCAGTACTTC
14	TRBV27	TRBJ2-2	few	-	CASSPWQNTGELFF	TGTGCCAGCAGCCCTTGGCAGAACACCGGGGAGCTGTTTTTT
19	TRBV7-8	TRBJ1-5	few	TRBD1	CASSFPFSPGQGPKQPQHF	TGTGCCAGCAGCTTCCCTTTTTCCCCGGGACAGGGGCCGAAACAGCCCCAGCATTTT
15	TRBV6-5	TRBJ1-2	-	-	CASSSPRFLTYGYTF	TGTGCCAGCAGTAGCCCCCGGTTCCTTACATATGGCTACACCTTC
11	TRBV7-9	TRBJ1-4	-	-	CASSYNEKLFF	TGTGCCAGCAGCTATAATGAAAAACTGTTTTTT
14	TRBV27	TRBJ1-2	-	TRBD1	CASSLGAGGFGYTF	TGTGCCAGCAGCCTCGGGGCAGGGGGCTTTGGCTACACCTTC